This T cell receptor (beta chain) was sequenced in a study of control samples from healthy donors and cancer patients. This CDR3 comprises 16 residues. The V end was cut by 1 base, the J end by 2 bases, with 11 bases between. The germline CDR1 and CDR2 sequences are LNHDA and SQIVND (reference sequence). TCRdb's copy holds only in-frame clones and misses some; the assay was immunoSEQ multiplex PCR. Found here are over 100,000 clones, approximately 92% of them singletons; the top ten hold under 3%. Sample: blood. The sequence derives from a man between 40 and 49 years old in good health. The chain uses TRBV19 and TRBJ1-4; D not certain. CDR3 bases: TGTGCCAGTAGTATAGGATCCGGGCAGACTAATGAAAAACTGTTTTTT. Its protein is CASSIGSGQTNEKLFF.